This is a list of T cell receptor beta chains from one sample in a study of blood T cell repertoires in COVID-19. Profiling relied on immunoSEQ multiplex PCR, and the TCRdb table lists in-frame clones only, not all of them. The table lists roughly 120,000 clones, approximately 85% of them singletons. Specimen: peripheral blood. These receptors were collected from a woman older than 75 with COVID-19, enrolled during active disease. Both conserved end residues are part of each CDR3. D genes are given only for firm matches. Rows may omit the clone size; those that give it use once, few, many or a size class.

J gene | clone size | V gene | D gene | CDR3 protein | CDR3 DNA
TRBJ2-2 | . | TRBV15 | TRBD2 | CATSRESLAGVTGELFF | TGTGCCACCAGCAGAGAATCACTAGCGGGAGTAACCGGGGAGCTGTTTTTT
TRBJ2-1 | . | TRBV10-3 | TRBD1 | CAISAGTGGFNEQFF | TGTGCCATCAGCGCCGGGACAGGGGGCTTCAATGAGCAGTTCTTC
TRBJ2-7 | . | TRBV6-1 | TRBD2 | CASSAAPGTSGRGSYEQYF | TGTGCCAGCAGTGCCGCCCCCGGGACTAGCGGGAGAGGATCCTACGAGCAGTACTTC
TRBJ1-1 | . | TRBV19 | TRBD1 | CASSSLPLTGVNTEAFF | TGTGCCAGTAGCAGCCTCCCCTTGACAGGGGTGAACACTGAAGCTTTCTTT
TRBJ1-5 | . | TRBV15 | . | CATSRVQGGEPQHF | TGTGCCACCAGCAGAGTCCAGGGAGGGGAGCCCCAGCATTTT
TRBJ2-3 | . | TRBV20-1 | TRBD2 | CSASPGLAESTDTQYF | TGCAGTGCTAGTCCCGGACTAGCGGAGAGCACAGATACGCAGTATTTT
TRBJ2-2 | . | TRBV27 | . | CASRKGLNTGELFF | TGTGCCAGCAGAAAGGGACTTAACACCGGGGAGCTGTTTTTT
TRBJ2-5 | . | TRBV6-5 | . | CASSLGAGETQYF | TGTGCCAGCAGTTTAGGGGCCGGAGAGACCCAGTACTTC
TRBJ2-5 | . | TRBV7-9 | . | CASSSLVEETQYF | TGTGCCAGCAGCTCTCTGGTGGAGGAGACCCAGTACTTC
TRBJ2-1 | . | TRBV14 | . | CASSQARYNEQFF | TGTGCCAGCAGCCAAGCGCGATACAATGAGCAGTTCTTC
TRBJ2-7 | once | TRBV2 | TRBD1 | CASSGQGPYEQYF | TGTGCCAGCAGTGGACAGGGTCCCTACGAGCAGTACTTC
TRBJ1-6 | . | TRBV19 | TRBD1 | CASRPTGINSPLHF | TGTGCCAGTCGCCCGACAGGGATAAATTCACCCCTCCACTTT
TRBJ2-1 | . | TRBV5-6 | TRBD1 | CASSGRGTSSYNEQFF | TGTGCCAGCAGCGGCAGGGGGACCAGCTCCTACAATGAGCAGTTCTTC
TRBJ1-5 | . | TRBV4-1 | TRBD1 | CASSQDLDRARGQPQHF | TGCGCCAGCAGCCAAGATCTGGACAGGGCCCGAGGGCAGCCCCAGCATTTT
TRBJ2-2 | . | TRBV7-3 | . | CASSFHSSTNTGELFF | TGTGCCAGCAGCTTTCACTCCTCTACGAACACCGGGGAGCTGTTTTTT
TRBJ1-1 | . | TRBV5-8 | . | CASSSRPFTVMNTEAFF | TGTGCCAGCAGCTCGCGCCCTTTCACAGTGATGAACACTGAAGCTTTCTTT
TRBJ1-2 | . | TRBV2 | . | CATRQRYGYTF | TGTGCCACTCGACAGCGCTATGGCTACACCTTC
TRBJ1-2 | . | TRBV4-3 | TRBD1 | CASSQVGDRVYGYTF | TGCGCCAGCAGCCAAGTAGGCGACAGGGTCTATGGCTACACCTTC
TRBJ2-4 | . | TRBV4-1 | . | CASSQDQGPGKNIQYF | TGCGCCAGCAGCCAAGATCAGGGGCCGGGCAAAAACATTCAGTACTTC
TRBJ2-4 | . | TRBV13 | TRBD1 | CASSFRDRNIQYF | TGTGCCAGCAGCTTCCGGGACAGAAACATTCAGTACTTC
TRBJ2-4 | once | TRBV27 | . | CASSSGGIIQYF | TGTGCCAGCAGTTCAGGGGGGATCATTCAGTACTTC
TRBJ2-5 | . | TRBV7-9 | TRBD2 | CASSLVPFSGRGQETQYF | TGTGCCAGCAGCTTAGTTCCGTTTAGCGGGAGAGGCCAAGAGACCCAGTACTTC
TRBJ1-4 | . | TRBV25-1 | . | CASSEFSANEKLFF | TGTGCCAGCAGTGAATTTTCGGCTAATGAAAAACTGTTTTTT
TRBJ1-4 | . | TRBV4-1 | . | CASSQEGGTGNEKLFF | TGCGCCAGCAGCCAAGAGGGAGGGACGGGAAACGAAAAACTGTTTTTT
TRBJ2-7 | . | TRBV9 | . | CASSVTATTYEQYF | TGTGCCAGCAGCGTGACAGCTACCACCTACGAGCAGTACTTC
TRBJ1-5 | once | TRBV18 | . | CASSPASDQPQHF | TGTGCCAGCTCACCAGCGAGCGATCAGCCCCAGCATTTT
TRBJ1-1 | . | TRBV6-1 | TRBD1 | CASSERDRGNEAFF | TGTGCCAGCAGTGAAAGGGACAGGGGTAATGAAGCTTTCTTT
TRBJ2-7 | . | TRBV6-5 | TRBD2 | CASSYGGGLGEQYF | TGTGCCAGCAGTTACGGGGGAGGGCTCGGTGAGCAGTACTTC
TRBJ1-2 | . | TRBV2 | TRBD1 | CASSRTGGWDYGYTF | TGTGCCAGCAGTCGCACAGGGGGCTGGGACTATGGCTACACCTTC
TRBJ2-1 | . | TRBV28 | TRBD1 | CASTKQGAASNEQFF | TGTGCCAGCACCAAGCAGGGGGCGGCTAGCAATGAGCAGTTCTTC
TRBJ2-5 | few | TRBV27 | TRBD1 | CASGTGVQETQYF | TGTGCCAGCGGCACAGGGGTGCAAGAGACCCAGTACTTC
TRBJ2-2 | . | TRBV29-1 | . | CSVAHSRTGELFF | TGCAGCGTTGCTCACTCTCGCACCGGGGAGCTGTTTTTT
TRBJ2-1 | . | TRBV19 | TRBD2 | CASSSPLAGPFNEQFF | TGTGCCAGTAGTTCGCCGCTAGCGGGCCCTTTCAATGAGCAGTTCTTC
TRBJ1-1 | . | TRBV5-5 | . | CASSRGDTVNTEAFF | TGTGCCAGCAGCCGAGGGGACACCGTGAACACTGAAGCTTTCTTT
TRBJ2-1 | once | TRBV4-2 | TRBD2 | CASSQALAGYNEQFF | TGTGCCAGCAGCCAAGCTCTAGCGGGGTACAATGAGCAGTTCTTC
TRBJ2-7 | . | TRBV7-2 | TRBD2 | CASSLGVGGSYEQYF | TGTGCCAGCAGCTTAGGCGTGGGAGGGAGTTACGAGCAGTACTTC
TRBJ2-1 | . | TRBV28 | . | CASSPLGRTVYNEQFF | TGTGCCAGCAGTCCGCTGGGGCGGACCGTCTACAATGAGCAGTTCTTC
TRBJ1-1 | once | TRBV7-6 | . | CASSLNGNTEAFF | TGTGCCAGCAGCTTAAACGGGAACACTGAAGCTTTCTTT
TRBJ1-3 | . | TRBV9 | . | CASSVGEGGNTIYF | TGTGCCAGCAGCGTGGGGGAGGGTGGAAACACCATATATTTT
TRBJ2-3 | . | TRBV7-8 | TRBD1 | CASSLEFRGTGSTDTQYF | TGTGCCAGCAGCTTAGAGTTTCGCGGGACAGGGAGCACAGATACGCAGTATTTT
TRBJ2-1 | few | TRBV6-2/TRBV6-3 | TRBD2 | CASSYTSGKRWGSYNEQFF | TGTGCCAGCAGTTACACTAGCGGGAAAAGGTGGGGTTCCTACAATGAGCAGTTCTTC
TRBJ2-7 | . | TRBV20-1 | . | CSVGPYEQYF | TGCAGTGTTGGCCCCTACGAGCAGTACTTC
TRBJ2-2 | . | TRBV5-1 | TRBD2 | CASSLEGLAGGFAGELFF | TGCGCCAGCAGCTTGGAAGGGCTAGCGGGAGGATTTGCCGGGGAGCTGTTTTTT
TRBJ2-7 | many | TRBV6-6 | . | CASSRDTDYEQYF | TGTGCCAGCAGCCGGGACACCGACTACGAGCAGTACTTC
TRBJ2-7 | . | TRBV24-1 | TRBD1 | CATRRDRESSYEQYF | TGTGCCACCAGACGGGACAGGGAAAGCTCCTACGAGCAGTACTTC
TRBJ2-3 | . | TRBV19 | . | CASSPGGGTGSDTQYF | TGTGCCAGTAGCCCCGGGGGGGGGACAGGGTCGGATACGCAGTATTTT
TRBJ2-1 | . | TRBV5-1 | TRBD1 | CASSTQTGYGEQFF | TGCGCCAGCAGCACCCAGACAGGGTACGGTGAGCAGTTCTTC
TRBJ2-1 | . | TRBV27 | TRBD2 | CASSFLGERLAGGPNEQFF | TGTGCCAGCAGTTTTTTAGGGGAGCGACTAGCGGGAGGGCCGAATGAGCAGTTCTTC
TRBJ1-1 | . | TRBV28 | . | CASSNWEGGTEAFF | TGTGCCAGCAGCAACTGGGAAGGGGGCACTGAAGCTTTCTTT
TRBJ2-7 | . | TRBV5-1 | TRBD2 | CASSQGLAASSYEQYF | TGCGCCAGCAGCCAGGGACTAGCGGCAAGCTCCTACGAGCAGTACTTC
TRBJ2-2 | once | TRBV19 | . | CASSISGILENTGELFF | TGTGCCAGTAGTATTTCGGGGATCCTTGAAAACACCGGGGAGCTGTTTTTT
TRBJ1-5 | . | TRBV19 | . | CASSLVGDSNQPQHF | TGTGCCAGTAGTTTGGTAGGGGATAGCAATCAGCCCCAGCATTTT
TRBJ2-7 | . | TRBV27 | . | CASSLIGQGKNYEQYF | TGTGCCAGCAGTTTGATAGGGCAGGGTAAGAACTACGAGCAGTACTTC
TRBJ1-1 | . | TRBV6-1 | TRBD1 | CASSVSTGAATRAEAFF | TGTGCCAGCAGTGTGAGTACAGGGGCCGCTACGAGGGCTGAAGCTTTCTTT
TRBJ1-1 | . | TRBV5-4 | . | CASSLVDRNTEAFF | TGTGCCAGCAGCTTGGTGGACAGGAACACTGAAGCTTTCTTT
TRBJ1-2 | . | TRBV19 | TRBD1 | CASRGQGRFYGYTF | TGTGCCAGTAGAGGACAGGGCCGATTCTATGGCTACACCTTC
TRBJ1-5 | . | TRBV28 | . | CASSFILSNQPQHF | TGTGCCAGCAGTTTCATCCTAAGCAATCAGCCCCAGCATTTT
TRBJ2-5 | . | TRBV9 | TRBD2 | CASSVRGGRQETQYF | TGTGCCAGCAGCGTACGCGGGGGGCGACAGGAGACCCAGTACTTC
TRBJ1-4 | . | TRBV7-7 | . | CASSQGAGIMGEKLFF | TGTGCCAGCAGCCAAGGAGCGGGCATCATGGGTGAAAAACTGTTTTTT